This T cell receptor (beta chain) was sequenced for a study of OX40 agonist ivuxolimab in advanced cancers. V shed 1 base and J shed 1 base, with 7 bases lying between them. CDR3 size: 15 residues. Germline-derived CDR1 and CDR2 are SEHNR and FQNEAQ (reference sequence). TCRdb keeps only in-frame clones here, not all; method: immunoSEQ multiplex PCR. The table has tens of thousands of clones, 90% to 95% seen once. The chain combines TRBV7-9 with TRBJ2-2; D uncertain. The sequence came from an adult with an advanced solid tumor such as melanoma, head and neck, liver or kidney cancer. The source material was CD4+ or CD8+ T cells sorted from blood, sampled in a trial of the OX40 agonist ivuxolimab. Written as DNA, the CDR3 is TGTGCCAGCAGCTTAGAGTTCCTGAACACCGGGGAGCTGTTTTTT. This encodes CASSLEFLNTGELFF. The whole variable domain, filled in from reference TRBV7-9 and TRBJ2-2, reads DTGVSQNPRHKITKRGQNVTFRCDPISEHNRLYWYRQTLGQGPEFLTYFQNEAQLEKSRLLSDRFSAERPKGSFSTLEIQRTEQGDSAMYLCASSLEFLNTGELFFGEGSRLTVL.